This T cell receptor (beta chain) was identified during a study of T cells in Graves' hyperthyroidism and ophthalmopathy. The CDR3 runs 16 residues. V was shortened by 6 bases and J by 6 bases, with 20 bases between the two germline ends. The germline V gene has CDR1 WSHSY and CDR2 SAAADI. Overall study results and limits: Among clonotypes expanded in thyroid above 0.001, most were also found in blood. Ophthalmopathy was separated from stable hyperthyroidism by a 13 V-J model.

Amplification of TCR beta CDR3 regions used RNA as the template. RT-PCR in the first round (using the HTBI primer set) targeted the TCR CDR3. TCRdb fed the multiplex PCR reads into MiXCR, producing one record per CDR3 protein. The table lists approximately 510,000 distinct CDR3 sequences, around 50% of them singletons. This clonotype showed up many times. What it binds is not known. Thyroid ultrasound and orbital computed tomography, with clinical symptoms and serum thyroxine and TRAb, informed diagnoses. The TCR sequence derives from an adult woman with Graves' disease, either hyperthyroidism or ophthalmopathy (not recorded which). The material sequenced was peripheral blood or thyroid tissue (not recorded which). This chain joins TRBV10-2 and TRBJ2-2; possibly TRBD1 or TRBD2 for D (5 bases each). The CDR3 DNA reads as TGCGCCAGCAGAGATCCGGGACGGCATATATCCGGGGAGCTGTTTTTT. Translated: CASRDPGRHISGELFF.